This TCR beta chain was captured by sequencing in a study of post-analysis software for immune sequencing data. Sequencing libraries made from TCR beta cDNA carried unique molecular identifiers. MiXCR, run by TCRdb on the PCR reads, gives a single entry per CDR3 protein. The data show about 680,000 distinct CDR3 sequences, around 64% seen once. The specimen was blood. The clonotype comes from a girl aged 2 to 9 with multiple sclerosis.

CDR3 nucleotides: TGTGCCAGCATTCCATGGGGTGGTGGGCCTGATATGAAGCAGTTCTTC. This gives the protein CASIPWGGGPDMKQFF. The J gene is TRBJ2-1, the V gene TRBV27, with D unresolved. V was clipped by 7 bases and J by 11 bases, with 27 bases between them. Per germline, CDR1 MNHEY and CDR2 SMNVEV (reference sequence). This CDR3 comprises 16 residues.